The T cell receptor beta chain under discussion was sequenced for a study of blood T cell repertoires in COVID-19. Study overall: Sources were T cells, B-cell-depleted T cells, or PBMCs; the material itself was cDNA or gDNA.

Under the authors' procedure: Reference gene primer amplification in the assay estimated nucleated cell counts. The table came from immunoSEQ multiplex PCR; TCRdb's copy has only in-frame clones and leaves some out. D and trimming come from the DNA, and the V and J calls and clone size come from that table. The repertoire holds some 250,000 clones, roughly 85% seen once, with roughly 3.2% in the top ten. Trimming removed 0 bases at V and 0 bases at J, with 12 bases between. The CDR3 is 17 amino acids. Germline values: CDR1 LGHNA, CDR2 YSLEER. The specimen sequenced was peripheral blood. This chain joins TRBV4-3 and TRBJ1-5; the D is unclear. The receptor's source is a woman younger than 30 with acute or convalescent COVID-19. CDR3 sequence: CASSQDRGDYSNQPQHF. The DNA for the CDR3 is TGCGCCAGCAGCCAAGATCGGGGTGATTATAGCAATCAGCCCCAGCATTTT.